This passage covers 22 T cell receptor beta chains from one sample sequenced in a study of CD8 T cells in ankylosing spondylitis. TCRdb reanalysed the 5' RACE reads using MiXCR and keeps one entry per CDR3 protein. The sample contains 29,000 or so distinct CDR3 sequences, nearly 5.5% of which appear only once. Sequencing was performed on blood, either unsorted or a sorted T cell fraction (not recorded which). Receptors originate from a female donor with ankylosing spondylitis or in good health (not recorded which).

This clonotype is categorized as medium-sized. The CDR3 DNA sequence: TGTGCCAGCTCACCAGAAGGAACAGGGGTGTATGTGGAACAAGAGACCCAGTACTTC. As protein: CASSPEGTGVYVEQETQYF. This rearrangement joins TRBV18 to TRBJ2-5, with 7 bases that match TRBD1. Trimming removed 2 bases from V and 2 bases from J; junction bases left unmatched: 17. Germline values: CDR1 KGHSH, CDR2 LQKENI. This CDR3 comprises 19 residues. Complete variable domain (other parts from reference TRBV18 and TRBJ2-5): NAGVMQNPRHLVRRRGQEARLRCSPMKGHSHVYWYRQLPEEGLKFMVYLQKENIIDESGMPKERFSAEFPKEGPSILRIQQVVRGDSAAYFCASSPEGTGVYVEQETQYFGPGTRLLVL.

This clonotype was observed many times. The CDR3 region has the DNA TGTGCCAGCAGCGTAACCGGGACTAGCGGGGCGTTCCCCTACGAGCAGTACTTC. It translates to CASSVTGTSGAFPYEQYF. This chain uses TRBV9 with TRBJ2-7; 13 bases are a match to TRBD2. CDR3 length: 18 residues. V shed 1 base, J shed 2 bases, and the junction held 9 bases outside the gene matches. Germline-derived CDR1 and CDR2 are SGDLS and YYNGEE.

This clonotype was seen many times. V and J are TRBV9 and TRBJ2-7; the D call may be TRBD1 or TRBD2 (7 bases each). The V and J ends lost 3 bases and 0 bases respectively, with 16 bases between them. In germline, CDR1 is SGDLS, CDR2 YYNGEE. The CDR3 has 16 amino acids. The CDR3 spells CASSATTGRDSYEQYF. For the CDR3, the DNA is TGTGCCAGCAGCGCGACGACAGGGAGGGACTCCTACGAGCAGTACTTC.

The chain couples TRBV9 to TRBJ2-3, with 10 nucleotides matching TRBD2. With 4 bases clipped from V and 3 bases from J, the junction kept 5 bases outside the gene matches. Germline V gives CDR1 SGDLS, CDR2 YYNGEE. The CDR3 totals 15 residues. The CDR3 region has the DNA TGTGCCAGCAGCCCAAAGACTAGCGGGACAGATACGCAGTATTTT. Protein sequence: CASSPKTSGTDTQYF. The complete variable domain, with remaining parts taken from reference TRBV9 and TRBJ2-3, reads DSGVTQTPKHLITATGQRVTLRCSPRSGDLSVYWYQQSLDQGLQFLIQYYNGEERAKGNILERFSAQQFPDLHSELNLSSLELGDSALYFCASSPKTSGTDTQYFGPGTRLTVL.

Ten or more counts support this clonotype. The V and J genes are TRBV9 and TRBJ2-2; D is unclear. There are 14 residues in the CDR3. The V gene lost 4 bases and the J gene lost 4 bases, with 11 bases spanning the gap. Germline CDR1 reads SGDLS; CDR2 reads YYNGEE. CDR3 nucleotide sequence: TGTGCCAGCAGCCCGAGGAGTAGCACCGGGGAGCTGTTTTTT. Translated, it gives CASSPRSSTGELFF.

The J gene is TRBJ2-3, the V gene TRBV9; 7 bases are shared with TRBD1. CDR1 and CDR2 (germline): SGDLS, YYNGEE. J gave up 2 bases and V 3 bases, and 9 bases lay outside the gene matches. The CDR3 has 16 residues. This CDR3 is CASSARQGQTTDTQYF. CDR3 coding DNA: TGTGCCAGCAGCGCCCGACAGGGCCAAACCACAGATACGCAGTATTTT.

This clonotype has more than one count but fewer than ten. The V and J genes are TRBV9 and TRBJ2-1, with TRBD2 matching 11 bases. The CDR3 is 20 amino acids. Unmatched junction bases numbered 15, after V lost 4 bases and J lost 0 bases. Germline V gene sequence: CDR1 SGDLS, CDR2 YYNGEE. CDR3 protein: CASSHSVRTSGRLSYNEQFF. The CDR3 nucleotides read TGTGCCAGCAGCCACTCCGTTCGAACTAGCGGGAGACTCTCCTACAATGAGCAGTTCTTC.

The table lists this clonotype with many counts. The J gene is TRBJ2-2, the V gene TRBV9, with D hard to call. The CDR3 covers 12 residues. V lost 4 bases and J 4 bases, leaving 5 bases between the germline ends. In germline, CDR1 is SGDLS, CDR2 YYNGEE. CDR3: CASSPITGELFF. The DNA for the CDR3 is TGTGCCAGCAGCCCTATCACCGGGGAGCTGTTTTTT.

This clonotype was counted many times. CDR3 loop: CASSPQASGGFEQYF. In DNA, the CDR3 is TGTGCCAGCAGCCCTCAGGCTAGCGGGGGGTTCGAGCAGTACTTC. The chain couples TRBV9 to TRBJ2-7; 11 bases line up with TRBD2. V trimming: 4 bases; J trimming: 6 bases; junction bases outside the gene matches: 9. Per germline, CDR1 SGDLS and CDR2 YYNGEE. The CDR3 has 15 residues.

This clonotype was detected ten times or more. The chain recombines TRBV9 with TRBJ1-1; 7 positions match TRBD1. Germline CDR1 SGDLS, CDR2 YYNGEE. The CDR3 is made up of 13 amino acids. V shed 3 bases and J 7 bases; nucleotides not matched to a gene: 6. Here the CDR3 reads CASSASRGGEAFF. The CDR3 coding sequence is TGTGCCAGCAGCGCATCCAGGGGGGGTGAAGCTTTCTTT. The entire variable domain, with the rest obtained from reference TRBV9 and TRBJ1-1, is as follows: DSGVTQTPKHLITATGQRVTLRCSPRSGDLSVYWYQQSLDQGLQFLIQYYNGEERAKGNILERFSAQQFPDLHSELNLSSLELGDSALYFCASSASRGGEAFFGQGTRLTVV.

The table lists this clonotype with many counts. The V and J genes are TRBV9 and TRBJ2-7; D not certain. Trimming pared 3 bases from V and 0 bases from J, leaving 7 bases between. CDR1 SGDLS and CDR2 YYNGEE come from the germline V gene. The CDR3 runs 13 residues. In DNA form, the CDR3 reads TGTGCCAGCAGCGGTCGGTACTCCTACGAGCAGTACTTC. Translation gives CASSGRYSYEQYF.

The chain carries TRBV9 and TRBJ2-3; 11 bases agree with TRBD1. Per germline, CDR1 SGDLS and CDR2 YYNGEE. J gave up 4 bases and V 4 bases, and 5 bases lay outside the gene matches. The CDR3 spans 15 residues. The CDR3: CASSPPGQGADTQYF. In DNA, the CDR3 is TGTGCCAGCAGCCCCCCGGGACAGGGGGCAGATACGCAGTATTTT.

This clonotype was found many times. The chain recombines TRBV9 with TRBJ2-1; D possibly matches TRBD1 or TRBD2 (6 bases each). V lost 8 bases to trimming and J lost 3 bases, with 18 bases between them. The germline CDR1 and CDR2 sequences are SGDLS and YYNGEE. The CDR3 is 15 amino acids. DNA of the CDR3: TGTGCCAGTTGTGGGGGGCCACTGGACTACAATGAGCAGTTCTTC. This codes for CASCGGPLDYNEQFF.

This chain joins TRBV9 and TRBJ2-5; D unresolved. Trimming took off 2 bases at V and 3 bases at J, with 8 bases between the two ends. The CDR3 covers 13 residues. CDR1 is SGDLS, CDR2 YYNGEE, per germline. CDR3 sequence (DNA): TGTGCCAGCAGCGTGAGTAAGGAAGAGACCCAGTACTTC. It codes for CASSVSKEETQYF.

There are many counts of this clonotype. Here the CDR3 DNA reads TGTGCCAGCAGCGCCCCCCGAGGGGCGTCGAACACCGGGGAGCTGTTTTTT. This encodes CASSAPRGASNTGELFF. The chain links TRBV9 to TRBJ2-2; TRBD1 or TRBD2 may be the D gene (5 bases each). The V gene's germline CDR1 is SGDLS and CDR2 YYNGEE. The ends were cut back, 3 bases at V and 0 bases at J, with 15 bases in the middle. The CDR3 runs to 17 residues.

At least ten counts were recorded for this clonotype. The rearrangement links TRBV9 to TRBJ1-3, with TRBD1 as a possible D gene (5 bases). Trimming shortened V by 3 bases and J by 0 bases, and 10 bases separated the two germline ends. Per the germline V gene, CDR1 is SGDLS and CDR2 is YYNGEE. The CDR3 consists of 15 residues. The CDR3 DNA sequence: TGTGCCAGCAGCGGATCCGGGACCTCTGGAAACACCATATATTTT. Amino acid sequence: CASSGSGTSGNTIYF.

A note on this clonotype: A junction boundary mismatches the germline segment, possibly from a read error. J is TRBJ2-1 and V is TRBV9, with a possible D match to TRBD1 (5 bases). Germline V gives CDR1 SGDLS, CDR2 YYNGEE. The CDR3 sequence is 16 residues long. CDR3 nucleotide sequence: TGTGCCAGCAGCGCAGGGCATACTGGCTCCTACAATGAGCAGCTCTTC. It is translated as CASSAGHTGSYNEQLF.

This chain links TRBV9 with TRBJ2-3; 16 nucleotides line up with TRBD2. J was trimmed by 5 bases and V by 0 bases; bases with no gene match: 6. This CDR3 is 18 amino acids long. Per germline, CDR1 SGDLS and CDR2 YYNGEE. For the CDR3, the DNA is TGTGCCAGCAGCGTAGCTGGGACTAGCGGGGGGGCCTTAGATACGCAGTATTTT. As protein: CASSVAGTSGGALDTQYF.

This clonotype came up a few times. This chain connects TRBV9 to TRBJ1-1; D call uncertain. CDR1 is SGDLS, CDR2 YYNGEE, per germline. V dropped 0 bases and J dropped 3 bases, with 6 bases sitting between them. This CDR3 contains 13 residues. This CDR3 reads CASSVDKYTEAFF. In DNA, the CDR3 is TGTGCCAGCAGCGTAGACAAATACACTGAAGCTTTCTTT. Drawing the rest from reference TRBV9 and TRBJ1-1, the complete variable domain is DSGVTQTPKHLITATGQRVTLRCSPRSGDLSVYWYQQSLDQGLQFLIQYYNGEERAKGNILERFSAQQFPDLHSELNLSSLELGDSALYFCASSVDKYTEAFFGQGTRLTVV.

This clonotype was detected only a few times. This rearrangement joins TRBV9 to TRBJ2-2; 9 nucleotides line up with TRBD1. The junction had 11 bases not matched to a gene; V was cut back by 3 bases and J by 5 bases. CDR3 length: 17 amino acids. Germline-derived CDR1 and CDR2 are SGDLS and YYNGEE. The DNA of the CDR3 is TGTGCCAGCAGCGCCGACCCGGGACAGGGCGGGACCGGGGAGCTGTTTTTT. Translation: CASSADPGQGGTGELFF.

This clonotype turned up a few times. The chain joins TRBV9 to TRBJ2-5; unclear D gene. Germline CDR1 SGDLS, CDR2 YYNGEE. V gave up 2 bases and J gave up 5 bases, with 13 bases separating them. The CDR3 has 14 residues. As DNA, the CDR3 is TGTGCCAGCAGCGTCAGTCCTGTGCGGGAGACCCAGTACTTC. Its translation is CASSVSPVRETQYF.

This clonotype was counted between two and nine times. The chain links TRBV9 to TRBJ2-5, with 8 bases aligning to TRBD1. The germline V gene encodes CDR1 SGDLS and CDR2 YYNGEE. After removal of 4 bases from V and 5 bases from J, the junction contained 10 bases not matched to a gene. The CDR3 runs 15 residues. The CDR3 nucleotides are TGTGCCAGCAGCCCGGGGACAGGCCGAGGCGAGACCCAGTACTTC. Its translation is CASSPGTGRGETQYF.